These 8 T cell receptor beta chains came from one sample sequenced in a study of T cell clusters in autoimmune cytopenias (dated 2019 in TCRdb). Each sample's TRB amplification started from 250 ng of peripheral blood genomic DNA, which corresponds to around 36,000 genome equivalents. Sequencing took place on an Illumina MiSeq. TRB rearrangements were amplified by multiplex PCR following a touch-down protocol, with the TRB-A and TRB-B primer pools mixed in one tube. TCRdb reprocessed the reads, reporting each CDR3 protein sequence once and no DNA. The sample table on file contains about 3,900 distinct CDR3 sequences. The ten top clones hold about an eighth of the sample. Sequencing was performed on peripheral blood. These receptors all stem from a human donor with an autoimmune cytopenia or autoimmune hepatitis (not recorded which).

This clonotype ranks as medium-sized in terms of frequency. The genes are TRBV15 and TRBJ2-2; TCRdb's D call, TRBD1, is unchecked because there is no DNA. Germline CDR1 LNHNV, CDR2 YYDKDF (reference sequence). The length of the CDR3 is 15 residues. The chain's CDR3 is CATSRLGQGTGELFF.

This clonotype is deemed medium-sized by its frequency. The genes are TRBV19 and TRBJ2-5; the D call from TCRdb, TRBD1, cannot be confirmed without DNA. From germline, CDR1 is LNHDA and CDR2 SQIVND (reference sequence). The CDR3 loop spans 13 amino acids. This chain's CDR3 is CASPERGRETQYF.

The chain joins TRBV12-3 or TRBV12-4 to TRBJ2-7; there is no DNA to check the TCRdb D call of TRBD2. The CDR3 sequence is 16 residues long. CDR3 region: CASSQGTSGSSYEQYF.

The rearrangement uses TRBV5-1 and TRBJ2-1; TCRdb's assignment of TRBD2 cannot be checked, as there is no DNA. This CDR3 comprises 16 residues. The germline V gene has CDR1 SGHRS and CDR2 YFSETQ. The CDR3 is CASSLALAGGYNEQFF.

This clonotype shows up as medium-sized (0.01 to 0.1%) by frequency. The rearrangement uses TRBV7-4 and TRBJ1-3. The germline gives CDR1 SGHVT, CDR2 SQSDAQ. The length of the CDR3 is 15 residues. The CDR3 is CASQSGASSGNTIYF.

The V call is TRBV5-6, the J call TRBJ2-3; the TCRdb D gene call, TRBD1, has no DNA to confirm it. Germline CDR1 and CDR2: SGHDT and YYEEEE. The CDR3 totals 16 residues. The chain's CDR3 is CASSLRGTGSTDTQYF. Using reference TRBV5-6 and TRBJ2-3 for the parts outside the CDR3, the full variable domain is DAGVTQSPTHLIKTRGQQVTLRCSPKSGHDTVSWYQQALGQGPQFIFQYYEEEERQRGNFPDRFSGHQFPNYSSELNVNALLLGDSALYLCASSLRGTGSTDTQYFGPGTRLTVL.

This sequence joins TRBV7-2 and TRBJ2-7. The CDR3 length is 14 residues. CDR1 and CDR2 from the germline V gene are SGHTA and FQGNSA. The CDR3 loop is CASSLPGGAYEQYF.

The chain links TRBV7-2 to TRBJ1-1; the TRBD1 assignment by TCRdb is unverifiable without DNA. The CDR3 covers 16 residues. The germline gives CDR1 SGHTA, CDR2 FQGNSA. CDR3 in amino acids: CASSFTPGLRNTEAFF. Combining the CDR3 with reference TRBV7-2 and TRBJ1-1 gives the whole variable domain GAGVSQSPSNKVTEKGKDVELRCDPISGHTALYWYRQSLGQGLEFLIYFQGNSAPDKSGLPSDRFSAERTGGSVSTLTIQRTQQEDSAVYLCASSFTPGLRNTEAFFGQGTRLTVV.